Below, 17 T cell receptor beta chains from the same sample are listed, as sequenced in a study of blood T cells in healthy people across ages. A J-beta primer mix and a sample-barcoded 5' primer were used in a second PCR of about 6 to 12 cycles. TCRdb analysed the 5' RACE reads with MiXCR anew, one entry per CDR3 protein. The sample lists approximately 760,000 distinct CDR3 sequences; 25% were seen once. This sample was shared with a second study, whose subject was T cells of mothers and their children.

Specimen: blood. These receptors all stem from a boy between 10 and 17 years old in good health.

This clonotype was counted between two and nine times. V gene TRBV6-6 combines with J gene TRBJ2-5; 9 bases agree with TRBD1. There are 14 residues in the CDR3. Trimming at V came to 4 bases and at J to 5 bases, leaving 5 bases not matched to a gene. The germline CDR1 and CDR2 sequences are MNHNY and SVGAGI (reference sequence). CDR3 sequence: CASSSQGARETQYF. Written as DNA, the CDR3 is TGTGCCAGCAGTTCACAGGGGGCTCGGGAGACCCAGTACTTC.

The gene calls are TRBV6-1 and TRBJ2-5; 10 nucleotides match TRBD2. The CDR3 contains 15 residues. V lost 6 bases and J lost 3; bases outside the gene matches: 7. Looked up from germline, CDR1 is MNHNS and CDR2 is SASEGT. The DNA for the CDR3 is TGTGCCAGCAGGGACGGGCTAGCGGGGGAAGAGACCCAGTACTTC. It encodes CASRDGLAGEETQYF.

Only a few counts were recorded for this clonotype. Compared with germline, one end of the junction differs, possibly owing to a read error. The chain is built from TRBV28 and TRBJ2-7, with D possibly TRBD2 on 5 matching bases. Germline V lookup: CDR1 MDHEN, CDR2 SYDVKM. This CDR3 is built from 14 residues. In nucleotides, the CDR3 is TGCGCCAGCAGCTACCCCGGAGGTGCTAGGGAGCAGTACTTC. Translation gives CASSYPGGAREQYF.

The V gene is TRBV10-2, the J gene TRBJ2-7; TRBD2 might be the D (6 bases). The CDR3 consists of 15 residues. Trimming left V 6 bases short and J 2 bases short, with 17 bases between. Looked up from germline, CDR1 is WSHSY and CDR2 is SAAADI. DNA for the CDR3: TGCGCCAGCAGATGGGGGGAGGTAGGCGCCTACGAGCAGTACTTC. Its protein is CASRWGEVGAYEQYF.

The chain joins TRBV20-1 to TRBJ2-3, with TRBD2 matching over 9 bases. Per the germline V gene, CDR1 is DFQATT and CDR2 is SNEGSKA (reference sequence). J was trimmed by 5 bases and V by 0 bases; bases with no gene match: 15. There are 18 residues in the CDR3. CDR3 sequence reads: CSARDQWRLAVRGDTQYF. Here the CDR3 DNA reads TGCAGTGCTAGAGATCAGTGGCGACTAGCGGTAAGGGGAGATACGCAGTATTTT.

This clonotype was picked up a small number of times. The J gene is TRBJ2-1, the V gene TRBV11-2, with 11 bases lining up with TRBD2. Germline V gene data show CDR1 as SGHAT and CDR2 as FQNNGV. The CDR3 runs 17 residues. V dropped 5 bases and J dropped 0; count of bases not matched to a gene: 6. CDR3 region: CASSLLTSGSSYNEQFF. As DNA, the CDR3 is TGTGCCAGCAGCCTCCTAACTAGCGGGAGCTCCTACAATGAGCAGTTCTTC.

This clonotype was found a few times. The CDR3 nucleotides read TGCAGCGTGCCCCCTAAGGACACTGAAGCTTTCTTT. This translates into CSVPPKDTEAFF. The chain is built from TRBV29-1 and TRBJ1-1; D gene ambiguous. The V end was cut by 6 bases, the J end by 3 bases, with 11 bases between. The germline V gene has CDR1 SQVTM and CDR2 ANQGSEA. The length of the CDR3 is 12 residues.

This sequence joins TRBV25-1 and TRBJ1-2; TRBD1 matches 9 bases. Germline V gene lookup returns CDR1 MGHDK and CDR2 SYGVNS. CDR3 size: 14 residues. V lost 5 bases, J lost 4 bases, and 5 bases stayed unmatched. The CDR3 DNA reads as TGTGCCAGCAGTCCACAGACAGGGGGCTATGGCTACACCTTC. Translating gives CASSPQTGGYGYTF.

The chain couples TRBV2 to TRBJ2-4; D gene ambiguous. V dropped 8 bases and J dropped 1 base, with 18 bases sitting between them. The V gene's germline CDR1 is SNHLY and CDR2 FYNNEI. The CDR3 loop spans 16 amino acids. The CDR3 protein is CASAAGPLFAKNIQYF. In DNA, the CDR3 is TGTGCCAGCGCAGCCGGGCCGTTGTTTGCCAAAAACATTCAGTACTTC. The whole variable domain, filled in from reference TRBV2 and TRBJ2-4, reads EPEVTQTPSHQVTQMGQEVILRCVPISNHLYFYWYRQILGQKVEFLVSFYNNEISEKSEIFDDQFSVERPDGSNFTLKIRSTKLEDSAMYFCASAAGPLFAKNIQYFGAGTRLSVL.

V usage is TRBV5-1 and J usage is TRBJ1-2; 7 bases align to TRBD1. With 3 bases clipped from V and 8 bases from J, the junction kept 4 bases outside the gene matches. Germline CDR1 and CDR2: SGHRS and YFSETQ. This CDR3 spans 12 amino acids. The CDR3 DNA reads TGCGCCAGCAGCTCGGACAGGAACGGCTACACCTTC. Its translation: CASSSDRNGYTF.

The CDR3 DNA is TGTGCCAGCAGTCCCAGGCCTCTGGCGGGAGCCTACATGGCCTACGAGCAGTACTTC. Translated: CASSPRPLAGAYMAYEQYF. The rearrangement uses TRBV7-2 and TRBJ2-7; 7 bases match TRBD2. The CDR3 has 19 amino acids. The J segment lost 2 bases and the V segment lost 6 bases, leaving 22 bases of the junction unmatched. Germline CDR1 reads SGHTA; CDR2 reads FQGNSA.

This clonotype appeared a few times. The CDR3 spells CASSFRGMVEAFF. As DNA, the CDR3 is TGTGCCAGCAGCTTCAGGGGGATGGTTGAAGCTTTCTTT. The chain employs TRBV11-3 and TRBJ1-1, with 7 bases identical to TRBD1. This CDR3 contains 13 residues. CDR1 SGHNT and CDR2 YENEEA come from the germline V gene. The trim removed 3 bases at V and 7 bases at J, leaving 5 bases unmatched. Variable domain in full (rest from reference TRBV11-3 and TRBJ1-1): EAGVVQSPRYKIIEKKQPVAFWCNPISGHNTLYWYLQNLGQGPELLIRYENEEAVDDSQLPKDRFSAERLKGVDSTLKIQPAELGDSAVYLCASSFRGMVEAFFGQGTRLTVV.

The chain is built from TRBV7-2 and TRBJ2-3; the D gene is possibly TRBD2 (6 bases). Trimming stripped 4 bases from V and 6 bases from J, with 14 bases between. Germline CDR1 is SGHTA and CDR2 is FQGNSA. This CDR3 region has 14 residues. This CDR3 reads CASSSGLEIDTQYF. DNA of the CDR3: TGTGCCAGCAGCTCGGGACTGGAGATCGATACGCAGTATTTT.

This sequence joins TRBV27 and TRBJ2-1, with D perhaps matching TRBD1 (6 bases). The J call could be wrong; TRBJ2-7 is a better fit for the DNA end. Per the germline V gene, CDR1 is MNHEY and CDR2 is SMNVEV (reference sequence). The CDR3 length is 13 residues. CDR3 residues: CATRRQGTNEQYF. Written as DNA, the CDR3 is TGTGCCACCCGGAGGCAGGGGACAAACGAGCAGTACTTC.

This rearrangement joins TRBV12-3 or TRBV12-4 to TRBJ2-5, with 7 nucleotides matching TRBD2. The J call may be in error: the DNA end matches TRBJ2-7 better. The CDR3 spans 14 residues. CDR3: CASSLGTRSSEQYF. The CDR3 bases are TGTGCCAGCAGTTTAGGGACTAGATCAAGCGAGCAGTACTTC.

Concerning this clonotype itself: One junction end disagrees with the germline gene, perhaps due to a read error. The chain uses TRBV3-1 and TRBJ2-1; 8 bases match TRBD2. CDR1 and CDR2 (germline): LGHDT, YNNKEL (reference sequence). CDR3 length equals 13 residues. CDR3 sequence: CAGSREGGHEQFF. CDR3 DNA sequence: TGTGCCGGCAGTCGGGAGGGCGGCCATGAGCAGTTCTTC.

The sample holds a few counts of this clonotype. This sequence joins TRBV7-9 and TRBJ1-1, with a weak D call TRBD1 (5 bases). Trimming took 2 bases from V and 8 from J, leaving 15 bases between them. The germline CDR1 and CDR2 sequences are SEHNR and FQNEAQ (reference sequence). There are 14 residues in the CDR3. CDR3 DNA: TGTGCCAGCAGCTTATCGGGGGGATGGAGCGAAGCTTTCTTT. It codes for CASSLSGGWSEAFF.